These T cell receptor beta chains were read from a single sample in a study of cytomegalovirus exposure and HLA in healthy donors. Sequencing was performed with immunoSEQ multiplex PCR; in TCRdb, only in-frame clones are kept and a portion is missing. The sample yields roughly 140,000 clones, almost 85% seen once. Sample: PBMCs. The receptors were sampled from a man aged 25 to 40 in good health and CMV-seropositive. CDR3s include the opening cysteine and the closing phenylalanine or tryptophan. The D gene is left open where the match is weak. The listing skips clone size in some rows; elsewhere it reads once, few, many or a size class.

v_call	clone_size	d_call	j_call	cdr3_aa	cdr3_nt
TRBV7-8	.	.	TRBJ2-7	CASSLVYRDLSYEQYF	TGTGCCAGCAGCTTAGTTTACAGGGACCTATCCTACGAGCAGTACTTC
TRBV28	.	.	TRBJ1-5	CASSRGGVNQPQHF	TGTGCCAGCAGTCGAGGGGGGGTCAATCAGCCCCAGCATTTT
TRBV20-1	.	.	TRBJ1-2	CSARINGGYTF	TGCAGTGCTAGGATTAATGGCGGCTACACCTTC
TRBV18	.	TRBD1	TRBJ1-1	CASSPVAYRAGGANTEAFF	TGTGCCAGCTCACCAGTCGCTTATAGGGCAGGGGGTGCGAACACTGAAGCTTTCTTT
TRBV7-2	.	.	TRBJ1-2	CASSLSGAYGYTF	TGTGCCAGCAGCCTATCAGGGGCCTATGGCTACACCTTC
TRBV15	.	.	TRBJ1-5	CATSRDPSLGQPQHF	TGTGCCACCAGCAGAGATCCTAGCCTGGGACAGCCCCAGCATTTT
TRBV28	once	TRBD1	TRBJ2-7	CASWDRAPYEQYF	TGTGCCAGCTGGGACAGGGCCCCCTACGAGCAGTACTTC
TRBV5-4	.	.	TRBJ2-6	CACYPWRGSGANVLTF	TGTGCCTGCTACCCCTGGAGGGGCTCTGGGGCCAACGTCCTGACTTTC
TRBV5-1	.	.	TRBJ1-1	CASSPYHRDGGTEAFF	TGCGCCAGCAGCCCATACCACAGGGATGGGGGCACTGAAGCTTTCTTT
TRBV18	.	TRBD1	TRBJ2-5	CASSPPDRVLETQYF	TGTGCCAGCTCACCCCCCGACAGGGTTCTAGAGACCCAGTACTTC
TRBV30	few	.	TRBJ2-2	CAWSHGRNTGELFF	TGTGCCTGGAGTCATGGGCGGAACACCGGGGAGCTGTTTTTT